One TCR beta chain is described in this entry. What it recognizes is unknown. Read sequence stops 3 residues before the CDR3 end, and the germline J gene provides the missing end. V shed 1 base and J 2 bases; nucleotides not matched to a gene: 11. The CDR3 is made up of 18 amino acids. Germline V gene data show CDR1 as SGHRS and CDR2 as YFSETQ. The data belong to a study of T cells in women clearing cervical HPV infection. Study-level findings and limits: Effector/memory and HPV-specific T cells were not isolated, and association timing is unknown. Unknown T-cell numbers per sample may underlie the richness differences. CIN3+ cases had significantly higher TCR richness than controls; evenness did not differ.

The data were produced by immunoSEQ multiplex PCR, yet TCRdb's version contains in-frame clones alone and is incomplete. This repertoire includes 25,000 to 40,000 clones. Sequencing was done on a sample of blood buffy coat. This chain joins TRBV5-1 and TRBJ1-1; 10 nucleotides align to TRBD1. This receptor was obtained from a woman between 18 and 69 years old with a cervical HPV16 infection that either progressed to CIN3+ or cleared (not recorded which). The CDR3 is CASSLRGQGIGINTEAFF. Partial CDR3 DNA: TGCGCCAGCAGCTTGCGGGGACAGGGGATCGGAATTAACACTGAA. The full variable domain, in which reference TRBV5-1 and TRBJ1-1 provide the parts outside the CDR3, is KAGVTQTPRYLIKTRGQQVTLSCSPISGHRSVSWYQQTPGQGLQFLFEYFSETQRNKGNFPGRFSGRQFSNSRSEMNVSTLELGDSALYLCASSLRGQGIGINTEAFFGQGTRLTVV.